These 14 T cell receptor beta chains originate from one sample sequenced in a study of shared clonotypes between healthy human individuals. This table comes from immunoSEQ multiplex PCR, and its TCRdb copy is limited to in-frame clones, with some not included. This table holds 2 million to 3 million clones, roughly 93% found once. The sequenced sample was naive CD4+ T cells from PBMCs. Subset noted: CD45RA+ positively selected. Receptors originate from a man aged 18 to 30 in good health. Some clones in this sample may be carry-over from other donors' samples.

This chain connects TRBV27 to TRBJ1-2; 10 nucleotides agree with TRBD1. Per germline, CDR1 MNHEY and CDR2 SMNVEV (reference sequence). V lost 3 bases and J lost 5; bases outside the gene matches: 12. This CDR3 has 17 amino acids. CDR3 nucleotides: TGTGCCAGCAGTTTGAGTATGGGACAGGGGATCTCTTATGGCTACACCTTC. It translates to CASSLSMGQGISYGYTF.

The rearrangement links TRBV28 to TRBJ2-7; 12 positions match TRBD2. Germline CDR1 reads MDHEN; CDR2 reads SYDVKM. With 5 bases clipped from V and 3 bases from J, the junction kept 8 bases outside the gene matches. The CDR3 covers 16 residues. CDR3 in DNA: TGTGCCAGCAGTGGTCACGGGACTAGCGGGCTCTACGAGCAGTACTTC. It is translated as CASSGHGTSGLYEQYF.

The chain is built from TRBV7-7 and TRBJ2-5, with D unresolved. Per the germline V gene, CDR1 is SSHAT and CDR2 is FNYEAQ (reference sequence). This CDR3 comprises 13 residues. V lost 2 bases, J lost 2 bases, and 6 bases lay in between. CDR3 DNA: TGTGCCAGCAGCTTAACCCGACAAGAGACCCAGTACTTC. This translates into CASSLTRQETQYF.

The V gene is TRBV6-5, the J gene TRBJ2-7, with 7 bases that match TRBD1. CDR1 and CDR2 from the germline V gene are MNHEY and SVGAGI. V trimming: 0 bases; J trimming: 3 bases; junction bases outside the gene matches: 2. CDR3 length: 14 amino acids. The CDR3 DNA reads as TGTGCCAGCAGTTACTCACAGGGGCGCTACGAGCAGTACTTC. It yields the protein CASSYSQGRYEQYF.

The gene calls are TRBV5-1 and TRBJ2-7; TRBD1 or TRBD2 may be the D gene (5 bases each). Trimming stripped 4 bases from V and 7 bases from J, with 18 bases between. The CDR3 length is 14 residues. Looked up from germline, CDR1 is SGHRS and CDR2 is YFSETQ. The DNA of the CDR3 is TGCGCCAGCAGCCTGGGACGGAATGCTGGGGAGCAGTACTTC. This codes for CASSLGRNAGEQYF.

This clone showed up just a few times. This sequence joins TRBV5-1 and TRBJ2-2; D ambiguous. Germline CDR1 and CDR2: SGHRS and YFSETQ. The V end lost 0 bases, the J end lost 7 bases, and 13 bases lay between the germline ends. The CDR3 extends over 15 amino acids. For the CDR3, the DNA is TGCGCCAGCAGCTTGGTGGCCCTAGTCGTCGGGGAGCTGTTTTTT. It is translated as CASSLVALVVGELFF.

This clone was picked up a small number of times. V and J are TRBV4-3 and TRBJ1-1; D gene uncertain. Trimming pared 1 base from V and 3 bases from J, leaving 12 bases between. The CDR3 spans 15 residues. Germline assignment: CDR1 LGHNA and CDR2 YSLEER. CDR3 residues: CASSQGGQPDTEAFF. The DNA for the CDR3 is TGCGCCAGCAGCCAAGGAGGTCAGCCCGACACTGAAGCTTTCTTT.

About this clone: This specimen includes other DNA sequences encoding the same CDR3. The genes are TRBV5-1 and TRBJ2-3, with D tentatively TRBD2 (5 bases). Trimming cost V 0 bases and J 3 bases, with 8 bases left between them. The length of the CDR3 is 14 residues. Germline V CDR1 and CDR2: SGHRS, YFSETQ. CDR3 region: CASSLVTGTDTQYF. As DNA, the CDR3 is TGCGCCAGCAGCTTGGTTACGGGGACAGATACGCAGTATTTT.

To note about this clone: Other nucleotide sequences in the sample specify the same CDR3. The chain joins TRBV6-5 to TRBJ2-6, with 7 bases fitting TRBD1. The CDR3 extends over 15 amino acids. The ends lost 6 bases at V and 2 bases at J; junction bases unmatched: 4. Germline V gene sequence: CDR1 MNHEY, CDR2 SVGAGI. The CDR3 loop is CASSLDRAGANVLTF. The DNA of the CDR3 is TGTGCCAGCAGCCTCGACAGGGCTGGGGCCAACGTCCTGACTTTC.

The V gene is TRBV28, the J gene TRBJ1-5; 8 bases are a match to TRBD1. CDR3 length equals 14 residues. CDR1 is MDHEN, CDR2 SYDVKM, per germline. Trimming cost V 4 bases and J 8 bases; bases outside gene matches: 7. DNA of the CDR3: TGTGCCAGCAGTTCAACAGGGGGAGTGAAGCCCCAGCATTTT. Residues: CASSSTGGVKPQHF.

This rearrangement joins TRBV4-3 to TRBJ1-2; D unresolved. The CDR3 spans 14 residues. With 0 bases removed from V and 10 bases from J, the gap between germline ends came to 15 bases. Germline assignment: CDR1 LGHNA and CDR2 YSLEER. The CDR3 DNA reads as TGCGCCAGCAGCCAAGATAGGAGGACGGACCACTACACCTTC. Its protein is CASSQDRRTDHYTF.

A note on this clone: At one of its ends the junction is not consistent with the germline gene, which may arise from a read error. The chain has TRBV5-1 and TRBJ2-5, with D perhaps assigned TRBD1 or TRBD2 (6 bases each). Looked up from germline, CDR1 is SGHRS and CDR2 is YFSETQ. The CDR3 spans 15 residues. CDR3 loop: CASSPTGASEEAQYF. The CDR3 DNA sequence: TGCGCCAGCAGCCCCACGGGGGCCTCGGAAGAGGCCCAGTACTTC.

The V and J genes are TRBV15 and TRBJ2-3; D gene ambiguous. The CDR3 is 16 residues long. CDR1 and CDR2 (germline): LNHNV, YYDKDF (reference sequence). Trimming left V 2 bases short and J 0 bases short, with 12 bases between. This chain's CDR3 is CATSRSIFRSTDTQYF. In nucleotides, the CDR3 is TGTGCCACCAGCAGATCCATTTTTCGGAGCACAGATACGCAGTATTTT.

The chain combines TRBV10-3 with TRBJ1-1; D is possibly TRBD1 (5 bases). The germline V gene has CDR1 ENHRY and CDR2 SYGVKD. The CDR3 sequence is 20 residues long. The V end lost 7 bases, the J end lost 4 bases, and 34 bases lay between the germline ends. The CDR3 loop reads CAITPRLGEAGRDESTEAFF. The CDR3 DNA reads TGTGCCATCACTCCTCGTTTAGGGGAAGCCGGCAGGGACGAGAGCACTGAAGCTTTCTTT.